This TCR beta chain was found in a study of human thymus T cells. Study-wide results and caveats: Thymic repertoires overlap heavily among unrelated individuals, related research has reported. Thymic as well as blood repertoires seemed to favor certain V and J genes unevenly.

A note on this clone: The antigen remains unidentified.

The protocol was immunoSEQ multiplex PCR, while the TCRdb copy is restricted to in-frame clones and leaves out a portion. Of some 130,000 clones listed, around 96% are singletons. Surgeons resected thymus tissue during corrective heart surgery. Per germline, CDR1 SQVTM and CDR2 ANQGSEA. This CDR3 has 13 residues. Germline trimming cut 7 bases from V and 5 bases from J; bases unmatched to any gene: 10. This clonotype was sampled from a boy under three years old with a congenital heart defect but otherwise immunologically healthy. Sample: thymus tissue. This rearrangement joins TRBV29-1 to TRBJ2-5; the match to TRBD2 covers 7 bases. CDR3 sequence reads: CSAGRGREETQYF. CDR3 bases: TGCAGCGCCGGTCGGGGGAGGGAGGAGACCCAGTACTTC.